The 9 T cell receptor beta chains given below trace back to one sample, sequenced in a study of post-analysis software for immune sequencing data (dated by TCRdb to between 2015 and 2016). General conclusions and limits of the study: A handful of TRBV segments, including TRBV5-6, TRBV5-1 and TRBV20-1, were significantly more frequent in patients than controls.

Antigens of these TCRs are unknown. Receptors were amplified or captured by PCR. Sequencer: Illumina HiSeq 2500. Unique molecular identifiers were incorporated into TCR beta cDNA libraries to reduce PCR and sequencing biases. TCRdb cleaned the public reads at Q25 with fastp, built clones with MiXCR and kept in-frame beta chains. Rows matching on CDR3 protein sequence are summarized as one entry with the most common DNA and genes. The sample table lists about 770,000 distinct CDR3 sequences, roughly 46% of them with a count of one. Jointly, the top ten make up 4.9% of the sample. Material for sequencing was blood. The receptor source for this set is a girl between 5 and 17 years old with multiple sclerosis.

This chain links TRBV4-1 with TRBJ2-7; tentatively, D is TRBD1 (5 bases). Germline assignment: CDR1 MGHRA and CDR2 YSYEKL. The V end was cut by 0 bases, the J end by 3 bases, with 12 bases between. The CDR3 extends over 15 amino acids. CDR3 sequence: CASSQEYRLGYEQYF. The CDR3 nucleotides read TGCGCCAGCAGCCAAGAATACAGGCTCGGCTACGAGCAGTACTTC.

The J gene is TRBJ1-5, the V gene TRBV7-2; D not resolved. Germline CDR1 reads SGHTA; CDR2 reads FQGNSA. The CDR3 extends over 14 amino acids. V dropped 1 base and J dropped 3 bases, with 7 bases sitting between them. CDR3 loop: CASSLVPANQPQHF. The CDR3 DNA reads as TGTGCCAGCAGCTTAGTACCGGCCAATCAGCCCCAGCATTTT.

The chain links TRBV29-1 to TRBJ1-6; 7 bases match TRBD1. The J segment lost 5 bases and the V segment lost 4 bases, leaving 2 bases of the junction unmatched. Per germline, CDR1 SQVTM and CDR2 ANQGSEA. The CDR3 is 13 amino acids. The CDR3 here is CSVADRDNSPLHF. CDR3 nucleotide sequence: TGCAGCGTTGCAGACAGGGATAATTCACCCCTCCACTTT. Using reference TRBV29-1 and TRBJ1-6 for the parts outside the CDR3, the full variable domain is SAVISQKPSRDICQRGTSLTIQCQVDSQVTMMFWYRQQPGQSLTLIATANQGSEATYESGFVIDKFPISRPNLTFSTLTVSNMSPEDSSIYLCSVADRDNSPLHFGNGTRLTVT.

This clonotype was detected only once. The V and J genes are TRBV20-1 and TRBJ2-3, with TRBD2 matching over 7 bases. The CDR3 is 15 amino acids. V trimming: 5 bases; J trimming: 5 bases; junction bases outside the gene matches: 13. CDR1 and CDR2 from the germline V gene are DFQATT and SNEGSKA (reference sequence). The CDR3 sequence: CSAPPVAGELDTQYF. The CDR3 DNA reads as TGCAGTGCTCCCCCTGTGGCGGGAGAATTAGATACGCAGTATTTT.

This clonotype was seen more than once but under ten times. The CDR3 nucleotides are TGTGCCAGCAGCCAATTCGTGGGCGAAGAGACCCAGTACTTC. It specifies CASSQFVGEETQYF. The gene calls are TRBV3-1 and TRBJ2-5, with D uncertain. V lost 2 bases to trimming and J lost 3 bases, with 10 bases between them. The CDR3 is 14 amino acids. Germline loops: CDR1 LGHDT, CDR2 YNNKEL (reference sequence).

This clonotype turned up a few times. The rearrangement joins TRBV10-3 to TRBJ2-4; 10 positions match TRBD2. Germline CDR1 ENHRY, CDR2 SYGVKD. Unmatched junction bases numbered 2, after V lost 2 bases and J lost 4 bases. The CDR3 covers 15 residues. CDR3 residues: CAISEASGSKNIQYF. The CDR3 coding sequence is TGTGCCATCAGTGAGGCTAGCGGGAGTAAAAACATTCAGTACTTC.

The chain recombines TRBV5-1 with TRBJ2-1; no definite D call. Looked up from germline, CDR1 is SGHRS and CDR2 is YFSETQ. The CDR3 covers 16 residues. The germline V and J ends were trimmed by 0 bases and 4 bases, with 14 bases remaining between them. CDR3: CASSLEIGMPYNEQFF. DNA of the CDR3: TGCGCCAGCAGCTTGGAAATAGGGATGCCTTACAATGAGCAGTTCTTC.

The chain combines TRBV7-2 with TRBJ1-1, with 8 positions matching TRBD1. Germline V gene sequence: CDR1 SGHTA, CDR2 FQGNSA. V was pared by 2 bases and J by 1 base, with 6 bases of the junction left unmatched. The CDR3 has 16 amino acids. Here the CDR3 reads CASSLFVGQGNTEAFF. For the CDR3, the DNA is TGTGCCAGCAGCTTATTCGTCGGACAGGGGAACACTGAAGCTTTCTTT.

In DNA, the CDR3 is TGTGCCAGCAGCTTAGTAGGTGGTAGCGGGGCCACAATGGGAGATACGCAGTATTTT. Translation: CASSLVGGSGATMGDTQYF. The rearrangement uses TRBV7-2 and TRBJ2-3, with 8 bases aligning to TRBD2. CDR1 and CDR2 from the germline V gene are SGHTA and FQGNSA. The CDR3 totals 19 residues. V shed 1 base, J shed 5 bases, and the junction held 17 bases outside the gene matches.